The 5 T cell receptor beta chains in this list originate from one sample, sequenced in a study of T cells in Graves' hyperthyroidism and ophthalmopathy. The CDR3 regions of TCR beta were amplified from RNA transcripts. A first-round RT-PCR of the TCR CDR3 used the HTBI primer set. MiXCR, run by TCRdb on the multiplex PCR reads, gives a single entry per CDR3 protein. The sample includes 250,000 or so distinct CDR3 sequences, nearly 15% of them seen just once. Sequences were obtained from blood. These receptors were collected from a woman aged 50 to 65 with Graves' hyperthyroidism that later progressed to Graves' ophthalmopathy.

This clonotype appeared a few times. The rearrangement joins TRBV18 to TRBJ1-3, with D unclear. Trimming cost V 8 bases and J 0 bases, with 11 bases left between them. The germline CDR1 and CDR2 sequences are KGHSH and LQKENI. The CDR3 covers 14 residues. CDR3 DNA sequence: TGTGCCAGCGTAGGTGTACCCTCTGGAAACACCATATATTTT. It codes for CASVGVPSGNTIYF.

This clonotype was seen at least ten times. The chain combines TRBV20-1 with TRBJ1-2, with 7 bases identical to TRBD1. V was clipped by 5 bases and J by 4 bases; unmatched bases: 7. Germline values: CDR1 DFQATT, CDR2 SNEGSKA (reference sequence). This CDR3 is built from 13 residues. CDR3 region: CSAGNRGVYGYTF. CDR3 coding DNA: TGCAGTGCTGGTAACAGGGGAGTCTATGGCTACACCTTC.

For this clonotype: One base away lies a much larger clone, so this may be a sequencing read error. The gene calls are TRBV27 and TRBJ2-3; D is uncertain. The germline V gene has CDR1 MNHEY and CDR2 SMNVEV (reference sequence). The CDR3 extends over 11 amino acids. The germline V and J ends were trimmed by 6 bases and 2 bases, with 3 bases remaining between them. The CDR3, as DNA: TGTGCCAGCAGGTACACAGATACGCAGTATTTT. Translated: CASRYTDTQYF.

This clonotype has a count of ten or more. V usage is TRBV3-1 and J usage is TRBJ1-1, with D possibly matching TRBD1 (5 bases). Trimming pared 6 bases from V and 0 bases from J, leaving 17 bases between. This CDR3 spans 16 amino acids. Germline loops: CDR1 LGHDT, CDR2 YNNKEL (reference sequence). The CDR3 DNA reads as TGTGCCAGCAGGCCCTTATTGGGGGGGATGAACACTGAAGCTTTCTTT. It encodes CASRPLLGGMNTEAFF.

This chain connects TRBV2 to TRBJ2-1; either TRBD1 or TRBD2 may fit D (5 bases each). From germline, CDR1 is SNHLY and CDR2 FYNNEI. The CDR3 loop spans 16 amino acids. Trimming removed 2 bases at V and 0 bases at J, with 11 bases between. Here the CDR3 reads CASSESGTASYNEQFF. CDR3 in DNA: TGTGCCAGCAGTGAATCCGGGACCGCCTCCTACAATGAGCAGTTCTTC.